This passage covers 10 T cell receptor beta chains from one sample sequenced in a study of identifying expanded T cells in peripheral blood. Method: immunoSEQ multiplex PCR; TCRdb's copy keeps in-frame clones and lacks some. Among under 150,000 clones listed, around 88% were seen once. Sequenced sample: blood. The receptors were sampled from a person aged 18 to 75 in good health.

This chain connects TRBV12-5 to TRBJ2-7; 8 bases are a match to TRBD1. The CDR3 has 16 residues. CDR1 is LGHNT and CDR2 is FRNRAP in the germline V gene. V gave up 3 bases and J gave up 2 bases; unmatched junction bases: 9. Here the CDR3 reads CASGFATGERTYEQYF. As DNA, the CDR3 is TGTGCTAGTGGTTTCGCGACAGGGGAGAGGACCTACGAGCAGTACTTC. The whole variable domain, filled in from reference TRBV12-5 and TRBJ2-7, reads DARVTQTPRHKVTEMGQEVTMRCQPILGHNTVFWYRQTMMQGLELLAYFRNRAPLDDSGMPKDRFSAEMPDATLATLKIQPSEPRDSAVYFCASGFATGERTYEQYFGPGTRLTVT.

This chain joins TRBV28 and TRBJ2-5; D uncertain. This CDR3 is built from 15 residues. The V end lost 7 bases, the J end lost 1 base, and 16 bases lay between the germline ends. Germline CDR1 reads MDHEN; CDR2 reads SYDVKM. The CDR3 sequence is CASIPQSWGQETQYF. The CDR3 region has the DNA TGTGCCAGCATTCCCCAATCCTGGGGCCAAGAGACCCAGTACTTC.

V and J are TRBV4-3 and TRBJ1-6; D is perhaps TRBD1 (5 bases). Trimming left V 3 bases short and J 6 bases short, with 15 bases between. Looked up from germline, CDR1 is LGHNA and CDR2 is YSLEER. This CDR3 spans 16 amino acids. As DNA, the CDR3 is TGCGCCAGCAGCCAGGACTACCGGGACGGTAATTCACCCCTCCACTTT. Amino acids: CASSQDYRDGNSPLHF.

The rearrangement uses TRBV29-1 and TRBJ1-6; D gene ambiguous. With 6 bases removed from V and 7 bases from J, the gap between germline ends came to 13 bases. The CDR3 loop spans 13 amino acids. Germline V CDR1 and CDR2: SQVTM, ANQGSEA. CDR3 protein: CSVLTTVNSPLHF. CDR3 bases: TGCAGCGTCCTCACTACGGTAAATTCACCCCTCCACTTT.

The chain's CDR3 is CASSVAGQGDTEAFF. The CDR3 nucleotides are TGCGCCAGCAGCGTGGCCGGACAGGGAGACACTGAAGCTTTCTTT. The chain recombines TRBV5-1 with TRBJ1-1; 8 nucleotides agree with TRBD1. The CDR3 has 15 amino acids. V trimming: 4 bases; J trimming: 3 bases; junction bases outside the gene matches: 8. Germline V gene data show CDR1 as SGHRS and CDR2 as YFSETQ.

V and J are TRBV29-1 and TRBJ2-7, with TRBD1 matching 8 bases. Germline V lookup: CDR1 SQVTM, CDR2 ANQGSEA. This CDR3 has 13 residues. Trimming removed 5 bases from V and 5 bases from J; junction bases left unmatched: 8. CDR3 residues: CSVSTGEYDEQYF. The CDR3 nucleotides read TGCAGCGTTTCGACAGGGGAGTACGACGAGCAGTACTTC.

The chain recombines TRBV19 with TRBJ2-7, with D perhaps matching TRBD1 (6 bases). In germline, CDR1 is LNHDA, CDR2 SQIVND (reference sequence). The CDR3 is 12 residues long. Trimming stripped 11 bases from V and 3 bases from J, with 14 bases between. The CDR3 region is CASSQGIYEQYF. The CDR3 DNA sequence: TGTGCCTCTTCTCAGGGGATCTACGAGCAGTACTTC. Filled out from reference TRBV19 and TRBJ2-7, the complete variable domain reads DGGITQSPKYLFRKEGQNVTLSCEQNLNHDAMYWYRQDPGQGLRLIYYSQIVNDFQKGDIAEGYSVSREKKESFPLTVTSAQKNPTAFYLCASSQGIYEQYFGPGTRLTVT.

The chain has TRBV2 and TRBJ1-5; 8 nucleotides match TRBD1. With V trimmed by 5 bases and J by 6 bases, 3 bases remained unmatched. The germline CDR1 and CDR2 sequences are SNHLY and FYNNEI. The CDR3 is 13 residues long. The CDR3 here is CASSTQGGQPQHF. The CDR3 DNA reads TGTGCCAGCAGTACACAGGGGGGTCAGCCCCAGCATTTT.

The chain couples TRBV7-2 to TRBJ2-3, with D perhaps matching TRBD2 (5 bases). The CDR3 extends over 18 amino acids. Trimming removed 0 bases at V and 4 bases at J, with 20 bases between. Germline CDR1 reads SGHTA; CDR2 reads FQGNSA. CDR3 coding DNA: TGTGCCAGCAGCTTAGCGGGTTCGCGGGCCCGGTACCCAGATACGCAGTATTTT. Protein: CASSLAGSRARYPDTQYF.

The V and J genes are TRBV18 and TRBJ1-1, with D possibly being TRBD1 (6 bases). Trimming removed 6 bases from V and 1 base from J, with 9 bases in between. CDR3 length: 13 amino acids. The germline V gene encodes CDR1 KGHSH and CDR2 LQKENI. CDR3 sequence (DNA): TGTGCCAGCTCCGAGGGGGAGAACACTGAAGCTTTCTTT. Protein: CASSEGENTEAFF.